This TCR beta chain was captured in a study of regulatory T cells in long-lasting Graves disease. With iRepertoire HTBI primers and Arm-PCR of CDR3 regions, TCR beta libraries were built. TCRdb reprocessed the multiplex PCR reads with MiXCR, giving one entry per CDR3 protein. The sample shows around 400,000 distinct CDR3 sequences, 23% of them seen only once. Time point described: persistent/refractory GD, antithyroid drugs over 5 years with positive TRAb. PBMCs provided the RNA from which the TCR library was made. The study's findings and limits: TRBV28 was favored in persistent disease, as were TRBJ1-2 and TRBJ2-5.

The CDR3 sequence is 15 residues long. The trim removed 5 bases at V and 4 bases at J, leaving 13 bases unmatched. Germline CDR1 and CDR2: DFQATT and SNEGSKA (reference sequence). On this clonotype itself: The antigen is undetermined. It may be a read error: a sequence one base away is much more abundant.

V and J are TRBV20-1 and TRBJ1-2, with 7 bases identical to TRBD1. The sequence was collected from a female donor with Graves disease. The source material was peripheral blood mononuclear cells (PBMCs), sampled when the disease was refractory, from a patient treated with antithyroid drugs. CDR3 in amino acids: CSARPTGQITYGYTF. The CDR3 DNA follows: TGCAGTGCTCGACCAACGGGACAGATTACCTATGGCTACACCTTC.